The 23 T cell receptor beta chains reported below all come from one sample, sequenced in a study of blood T cell repertoires in COVID-19. Assay used: immunoSEQ multiplex PCR; TCRdb lists only in-frame clones, some missing. The repertoire includes some 150,000 clones, 84% of them detected once, and around 10% sits in the top ten. Material: peripheral blood. These receptors were taken from a woman over 75 in a cohort sampled during active or convalescent COVID-19.

The chain combines TRBV27 with TRBJ1-2; 12 bases agree with TRBD1. The CDR3 loop spans 15 amino acids. The junction had 2 bases not matched to a gene; V was cut back by 0 bases and J by 6 bases. The germline gives CDR1 MNHEY, CDR2 SMNVEV (reference sequence). This CDR3 is CASSLSRDRGHGYTF. The CDR3 DNA reads TGTGCCAGCAGTTTATCCCGGGACAGGGGGCATGGCTACACCTTC.

The chain joins TRBV29-1 to TRBJ1-6; TRBD1 matches at 7 bases. Germline CDR1 is SQVTM and CDR2 is ANQGSEA. There are 15 residues in the CDR3. The trim removed 2 bases at V and 8 bases at J, leaving 9 bases unmatched. CDR3 nucleotides: TGCAGCGTTGAAAGGTTTCAGGGGGATTATTCACCCCTCCACTTT. This translates into CSVERFQGDYSPLHF.

This sequence joins TRBV2 and TRBJ1-5, with TRBD1 identical over 8 bases. This CDR3 is built from 14 residues. Germline V gives CDR1 SNHLY, CDR2 FYNNEI. Trimming cost V 5 bases and J 2 bases; bases outside gene matches: 2. CDR3 loop: CASSTDRGNQPQHF. In DNA, the CDR3 is TGTGCCAGCAGTACGGACAGGGGCAATCAGCCCCAGCATTTT.

The gene calls are TRBV18 and TRBJ2-3; 10 bases match TRBD1. J gave up 5 bases and V 6 bases, and 8 bases lay outside the gene matches. CDR3 length equals 15 residues. Germline loops: CDR1 KGHSH, CDR2 LQKENI. The chain's CDR3 is CASSPGTGVKDTQYF. DNA of the CDR3: TGTGCCAGCTCCCCCGGGACAGGGGTGAAAGATACGCAGTATTTT.

The J gene is TRBJ2-3, the V gene TRBV11-2, with no clear D. CDR1 is SGHAT, CDR2 FQNNGV, per germline. The CDR3 loop spans 16 amino acids. Deletions cut 5 bases from V and 0 bases from J, with 15 bases between. The CDR3, as DNA: TGTGCCAGCAGCCCCCTTTTTAGTTCCAGCACAGATACGCAGTATTTT. Protein: CASSPLFSSSTDTQYF. Looking up the rest from reference TRBV11-2 and TRBJ2-3 gives the full variable domain: EAGVAQSPRYKIIEKRQSVAFWCNPISGHATLYWYQQILGQGPKLLIQFQNNGVVDDSQLPKDRFSAERLKGVDSTLKIQPAKLEDSAVYLCASSPLFSSSTDTQYFGPGTRLTVL.

The CDR3 DNA reads TGTGCCAGCAGCCCACACCTCGGGGGGGTCACTGAAGCTTTCTTT. It codes for CASSPHLGGVTEAFF. J is TRBJ1-1 and V is TRBV9; weak D call: TRBD1 (5 bases). Germline CDR1 SGDLS, CDR2 YYNGEE. The CDR3 length is 15 residues. Trimming stripped 4 bases from V and 4 bases from J, with 17 bases between.

The rearrangement joins TRBV7-9 to TRBJ2-7; the match to TRBD2 covers 10 bases. Trimming cost V 5 bases and J 6 bases; bases outside gene matches: 10. The CDR3 loop spans 15 amino acids. From germline, CDR1 is SEHNR and CDR2 FQNEAQ (reference sequence). The CDR3 DNA follows: TGTGCCAGCAGCGCTAGCGGGGGCCTTCAATCCGAGCAGTACGTC. It translates to CASSASGGLQSEQYV.

The rearrangement links TRBV10-3 to TRBJ2-3, with D perhaps TRBD1 (6 bases). The CDR3 sequence is 13 residues long. V lost 9 bases and J 6 bases, leaving 16 bases between the germline ends. From germline, CDR1 is ENHRY and CDR2 SYGVKD. CDR3 residues: CAMGASYADTQYF. The CDR3 region has the DNA TGTGCCATGGGGGCTTCCTATGCGGATACGCAGTATTTT.

The J gene is TRBJ2-3, the V gene TRBV5-1, with a weak D call TRBD1 (6 bases). This CDR3 comprises 16 residues. CDR1 and CDR2 from the germline V gene are SGHRS and YFSETQ. With 0 bases removed from V and 4 bases from J, the gap between germline ends came to 15 bases. CDR3 in amino acids: CASSLGSGVIADTQYF. CDR3 in DNA: TGCGCCAGCAGCTTGGGGTCAGGGGTTATTGCAGATACGCAGTATTTT.

The chain employs TRBV18 and TRBJ1-3; no firm D call. Trimming took 3 bases from V and 4 from J, leaving 10 bases between them. The CDR3 has 14 amino acids. Germline values: CDR1 KGHSH, CDR2 LQKENI. The CDR3 coding sequence is TGTGCCAGCTCACCTCTCCGGGAAGGAAACACCATATATTTT. Translated: CASSPLREGNTIYF.

The rearrangement links TRBV30 to TRBJ1-5, with D possibly TRBD1 on 6 matching bases. The CDR3 extends over 14 amino acids. The V gene lost 5 bases and the J gene lost 8 bases, with 19 bases spanning the gap. CDR1 and CDR2 from the germline V gene are GTSNPN and SVGIG (reference sequence). Written as DNA, the CDR3 is TGTGCCTGGGGCTCAACAGGGATTTTTGAGCCCCAGCATTTT. This sequence encodes CAWGSTGIFEPQHF.

There are a few counts of this clone. The chain joins TRBV5-6 to TRBJ2-1; TRBD1 matches at 7 bases. V lost 4 bases, J lost 6 bases, and 4 bases stayed unmatched. CDR1 SGHDT and CDR2 YYEEEE come from the germline V gene. CDR3 length: 13 residues. Here the CDR3 DNA reads TGTGCCAGCAGCAGGGGACAGTTCAATGAGCAGTTCTTC. As protein: CASSRGQFNEQFF.

This clone was counted once. The gene calls are TRBV3-1 (or the pseudogene TRBV3-2) and TRBJ1-1; D is possibly TRBD1 (5 bases). Germline values: CDR1 LGHDT, CDR2 YNNKEL (reference sequence). V was trimmed by 7 bases and J by 3 bases, leaving 12 bases between them. The CDR3 is 13 residues long. As DNA, the CDR3 is TGTGCCAGCAACTATGGGGGGGACACTGAAGCTTTCTTT. It codes for CASNYGGDTEAFF.

The chain is built from TRBV4-2 and TRBJ1-6; D not certain. Looked up from germline, CDR1 is LGHNA and CDR2 is YNFKEQ. The CDR3 covers 13 residues. V was cut by 0 bases and J by 7 bases, with 4 bases left in between. In DNA, the CDR3 is TGTGCCAGCAGCCAAGACCGGAATTCACCCCTCCACTTT. Encoded protein: CASSQDRNSPLHF.

This clone came up a few times. The chain couples TRBV30 to TRBJ2-4; 9 nucleotides align to TRBD1. Germline-derived CDR1 and CDR2 are GTSNPN and SVGIG (reference sequence). Trimming at V came to 2 bases and at J to 15 bases, leaving 5 bases not matched to a gene. This CDR3 region has 11 residues. The CDR3 DNA follows: TGTGCCTGGAGTCTCGGACAGGGGAGGTACTTC. Amino acid sequence: CAWSLGQGRYF.

As regards this clone: A junction boundary mismatches the germline segment, possibly from a read error. J is TRBJ1-2 and V is TRBV30, with 10 bases matching TRBD1. This CDR3 contains 13 residues. The germline CDR1 and CDR2 sequences are GTSNPN and SVGIG (reference sequence). The CDR3 region has the DNA TGTGCCTGGTACCCAGGGACAGGGGCCCTTGGGGCCTTC. Protein sequence: CAWYPGTGALGAF.

The V and J genes are TRBV7-9 and TRBJ2-1, with D maybe TRBD1 (6 bases). The CDR3 totals 14 residues. Germline V lookup: CDR1 SEHNR, CDR2 FQNEAQ (reference sequence). V lost 4 bases, J lost 6 bases, and 13 bases lay in between. The CDR3 loop reads CASSSSGHINEQFF. As DNA, the CDR3 is TGTGCCAGCAGCTCCTCGGGACACATCAATGAGCAGTTCTTC.

CDR3 loop: CASSPQLAGLGEQYV. CDR3 DNA sequence: TGTGCCAGCAGCCCCCAACTAGCGGGACTAGGAGAGCAGTACGTC. This chain joins TRBV7-7 and TRBJ2-7, with TRBD2 matching over 10 bases. Per the germline V gene, CDR1 is SSHAT and CDR2 is FNYEAQ (reference sequence). The trim removed 5 bases at V and 7 bases at J, leaving 11 bases unmatched. The CDR3 totals 15 residues.

The V call is TRBV6-5, the J call TRBJ1-2; TRBD1 aligns across 10 bases. The CDR3 is 16 residues long. J gave up 6 bases and V 2 bases, and 9 bases lay outside the gene matches. The V gene's germline CDR1 is MNHEY and CDR2 SVGAGI. CDR3 sequence (DNA): TGTGCCAGCAGTTACACATGGGCAGGGACAGGGGATGGCTACACCTTC. Translating it yields CASSYTWAGTGDGYTF.

V usage is TRBV7-9 and J usage is TRBJ2-7; 7 bases line up with TRBD1. V lost 5 bases to trimming and J lost 2 bases; unmatched junction nucleotides: 9. The length of the CDR3 is 15 residues. Germline V gene data show CDR1 as SEHNR and CDR2 as FQNEAQ (reference sequence). In nucleotides, the CDR3 is TGTGCCAGCAGCCCCCCCGGACAGGCACCCTACGAGCAGTACTTC. As protein: CASSPPGQAPYEQYF.

The chain has TRBV18 and TRBJ2-7; tentative D call: TRBD2 (5 bases). V lost 1 base and J 4 bases, leaving 8 bases between the germline ends. Germline V lookup: CDR1 KGHSH, CDR2 LQKENI. The CDR3 loop spans 13 amino acids. The CDR3 loop reads CASSPHREYEQYF. CDR3 DNA: TGTGCCAGCTCACCACATAGGGAGTACGAGCAGTACTTC.

This clone was detected once. The DNA of the CDR3 is TGTGCCAGCAGTTTAGCGGGGGCCCTCGAGCAGTACGTC. This translates into CASSLAGALEQYV. The chain couples TRBV28 to TRBJ2-7; a weak D match, TRBD2 (7 bases). Trimming took off 2 bases at V and 6 bases at J, with 11 bases between the two ends. The CDR3 runs 13 residues. Germline CDR1 and CDR2: MDHEN and SYDVKM.

This rearrangement joins TRBV19 to TRBJ1-1; 7 nucleotides line up with TRBD1. V lost 3 bases, J lost 12 bases, and 10 bases stayed unmatched. Germline CDR1 LNHDA, CDR2 SQIVND (reference sequence). The CDR3 is 13 amino acids. CDR3 sequence reads: CASSITGTVKSFF. The CDR3 coding sequence is TGTGCCAGTAGTATTACCGGGACAGTCAAATCTTTCTTT.